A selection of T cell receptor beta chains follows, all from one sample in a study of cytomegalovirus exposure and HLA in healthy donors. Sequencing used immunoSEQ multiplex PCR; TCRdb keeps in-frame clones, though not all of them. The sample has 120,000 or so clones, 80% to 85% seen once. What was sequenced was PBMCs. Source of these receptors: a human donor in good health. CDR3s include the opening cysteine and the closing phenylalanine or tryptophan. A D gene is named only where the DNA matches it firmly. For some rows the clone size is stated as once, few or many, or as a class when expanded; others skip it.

TGTGCCAGCAGCTTAGGGACAGGCCTGGGAGTGGGCGAGCAGTACTTC CASSLGTGLGVGEQYF 16 TRBV13 . . TRBJ2-7
TGTTCCAGCAGCTTCAATAGCTACGAGCAGTACTTC CSSSFNSYEQYF 12 TRBV7-9 . . TRBJ2-7
TGTGCCAGCAGTTACCTACAGGCTATGTGGAATGAGCAGTTCTTC CASSYLQAMWNEQFF 15 TRBV27 . . TRBJ2-1
TGTGCCAGCAGCCAAGGAGGGCGGGCTTTCGGGGATGAGCAGTTCTTC CASSQGGRAFGDEQFF 16 TRBV14 . . TRBJ2-1
TGTGCCAGCAAGAGGGGCGGGGGGAGCACAGATACGCAGTATTTT CASKRGGGSTDTQYF 15 TRBV9 TRBD2 . TRBJ2-3
TGTGCCAGCAGCTGGACGGGACTAGTCGGAGATACGCAGTATTTT CASSWTGLVGDTQYF 15 TRBV5-4 TRBD2 . TRBJ2-3
TGTGCCAGCAGCGATACAGGGGACGGCTACAATGAGCAGTTCTTC CASSDTGDGYNEQFF 15 TRBV7-9 TRBD1 . TRBJ2-1
TGTGCCAGTAGCTTCTTAGGGGCAACTGAAGCTTTCTTT CASSFLGATEAFF 13 TRBV19 . few TRBJ1-1
TGTCTCTCGGGACAGCTTAATGAAAAACTGTTTTTT CLSGQLNEKLFF 12 TRBV7-9 TRBD1 . TRBJ1-4
TGTGCCAGCAGCTTAGTACAGGGCAGGAACGAGCAGTACTTC CASSLVQGRNEQYF 14 TRBV7-9 . . TRBJ2-7
TGTGCCAGTGAGAGCGGGACGAACACTGAAGCTTTCTTT CASESGTNTEAFF 13 TRBV25-1 . . TRBJ1-1
TGTGCCAGCAGCTTAGACGTGGGCGTGGAGACCCAGTACTTC CASSLDVGVETQYF 14 TRBV7-2 . . TRBJ2-5
TGCGCCAGCAGCCTGAGTAGCGGGGGTATGGATACGCAGTATTTT CASSLSSGGMDTQYF 15 TRBV4-1 TRBD2 . TRBJ2-3
TGTGCCATCAGTGAGTCGGGGGGGGGTGAGCAGTTCTTC CAISESGGGEQFF 13 TRBV10-3 TRBD2 . TRBJ2-1
TGTGCCAGCAGCCGCCCGGGACAGGGGGCCTATAATGAGCAGTTCTTC CASSRPGQGAYNEQFF 16 TRBV7-6 TRBD1 once TRBJ2-1
TGTGCCAGCAGCTTAGTCGCCAGGGGGCTCTACAATGAGCAGTTCTTC CASSLVARGLYNEQFF 16 TRBV7-2 TRBD1 . TRBJ2-1
TGTGCCAGCAGAGGACTCCCAGGGGTTGTCCACGAGCAGTACTTC CASRGLPGVVHEQYF 15 TRBV2 . . TRBJ2-7
TGTGCCAGCAGCGTAGATCACAGGGAAGCTTTCTTT CASSVDHREAFF 12 TRBV9 . . TRBJ1-1
TGTGCCAGCAGTTACGACAGGTGGATGAATGGCTACACCTTC CASSYDRWMNGYTF 14 TRBV6-6 . few TRBJ1-2
TGTGCCAGCAGCTTAATGAATTCTAGCGGGGGGGCGGGGAGACAGTTCTTC CASSLMNSSGGAGRQFF 17 TRBV7-3 TRBD2 . TRBJ2-1
TGTGCCAGCAGGGGACAGGGCAATCAGCCCCAGCATTTT CASRGQGNQPQHF 13 TRBV19 TRBD1 few TRBJ1-5
TGTGCCAGCAGCCCAGACGTTGCGGGCGAAGAGACCCAGTACTTC CASSPDVAGEETQYF 15 TRBV7-9 . . TRBJ2-5
TGCGCCAGCAGCCAATCTCCCGGGACAGGGGGCGGTAGCAATCAGCCCCAGCATTTT CASSQSPGTGGGSNQPQHF 19 TRBV4-1 TRBD1 . TRBJ1-5
TGCGCCAGCAGCCAAGATTTGGGAGCAGAGACCCAGTACTTC CASSQDLGAETQYF 14 TRBV4-1 . . TRBJ2-5
TGTGCCAGCTCAAGTGACAGGGCATATGAAAAACTGTTTTTT CASSSDRAYEKLFF 14 TRBV18 TRBD1 . TRBJ1-4
TGTGCCAGCAGCGCGAGAGGGGGCAGGGAGGATGGCTACACCTTC CASSARGGREDGYTF 15 TRBV9 TRBD1 . TRBJ1-2
TGTGCCAGCACCCGCTCTCCCACCGGGTTAAATGGCTACACCTTC CASTRSPTGLNGYTF 15 TRBV28 . . TRBJ1-2
TGTGCCAGCAGCGTAGGCCCGGGGACGAACACCGGGGAGCTGTTTTTT CASSVGPGTNTGELFF 16 TRBV9 . . TRBJ2-2
TGCGCCAGCACCAGAACCGGGACAGGGGACTACGAGCAGTACTTC CASTRTGTGDYEQYF 15 TRBV5-1 TRBD1 . TRBJ2-7
TGTGCCAGCAGTTACTCGGGGCTTCATGGCTACACCTTC CASSYSGLHGYTF 13 TRBV6-6 . . TRBJ1-2
TGTGCCAGCAGCGGCCTACTAGCGGGGGCCCCAGGTGGGGAGCTGTTTTTT CASSGLLAGAPGGELFF 17 TRBV5-4 TRBD2 . TRBJ2-2
TGTGCCAGCAGCTTAGATCACAGCACTGAAGCTTTCTTT CASSLDHSTEAFF 13 TRBV7-2 . once TRBJ1-1
TGTGCCAGCAGCCTCGCGCCGGGACAGGGTTATGGCTACACCTTC CASSLAPGQGYGYTF 15 TRBV28 TRBD1 . TRBJ1-2
TGTGCTAGTGGGCTTCCGGACAGGGAGGGGGAAAAACTGTTTTTT CASGLPDREGEKLFF 15 TRBV12-5 TRBD1 . TRBJ1-4
TGTGCCACCAGCAGAGATCACAGGGCTCCGAACACTGAAGCTTTCTTT CATSRDHRAPNTEAFF 16 TRBV15 . . TRBJ1-1
TGCGCCAGCAGCTTGAGCGGGGGGGGCGGCACAGATACGCAGTATTTT CASSLSGGGGTDTQYF 16 TRBV5-1 TRBD2 . TRBJ2-3
TGTGCCAGCAGCGCCTCCGGGAGGGAGCAGTACTTC CASSASGREQYF 12 TRBV7-6 TRBD2 . TRBJ2-7
TGCAGCGTTGAGTGGACACCTCAAGAGACCCAGTACTTC CSVEWTPQETQYF 13 TRBV29-1 . . TRBJ2-5
TGTGCCAGCAGACTTGCTTACGAGCAGTACTTC CASRLAYEQYF 11 TRBV2 . . TRBJ2-7
TGTGCCAGCAGTGAAGTACGGGGTCAGGGGGTTCCGTATGGCTACACCTTC CASSEVRGQGVPYGYTF 17 TRBV6-1 TRBD1 . TRBJ1-2
TGTGCCAGTAGTATTGCAGGGGAGCAGTATTACACCGGGGAGCTGTTTTTT CASSIAGEQYYTGELFF 17 TRBV19 . . TRBJ2-2
TGTGCCAGCAGGGGAGGCCAGGGAATTAGCAATCAGCCCCAGCATTTT CASRGGQGISNQPQHF 16 TRBV6-6 . . TRBJ1-5
TGTGCCAGCAGTCCCAGTGATCAGCCCCAGCATTTT CASSPSDQPQHF 12 TRBV6-1 . . TRBJ1-5
TGCGCCAGCAGCTCAGAACAGGGACGCGGCTACACCTTC CASSSEQGRGYTF 13 TRBV5-1 . . TRBJ1-2
TGTGCCAGTAGTATAGGAGTAGCGGGGGATAACATTCAGTACTTC CASSIGVAGDNIQYF 15 TRBV19 TRBD2 . TRBJ2-4
TGTGCCAGTAGTAAGAGGGTCCTGGCCGACTGGAACACTGAAGCTTTCTTT CASSKRVLADWNTEAFF 17 TRBV19 . . TRBJ1-1
TGTGCCAGCAGGGGACTAGCGGGGGATCATGAGCAGTTCTTC CASRGLAGDHEQFF 14 TRBV6-1 TRBD2 . TRBJ2-1
TGCGCCAGCGCCCGGGACAGGGGATCCCTCAGCAATCAGCCCCAGCATTTT CASARDRGSLSNQPQHF 17 TRBV10-2 TRBD1 once TRBJ1-5
TGTGCAAGTCGCTTGTGTCCTAGCGGGGGGCCCAACCAAGAGACCCAGTACTTC CASRLCPSGGPNQETQYF 18 TRBV12-2 . . TRBJ2-5
TGTGCCAGCAGTTACTTCCAGGGGGCGTACGAGCAGTACTTC CASSYFQGAYEQYF 14 TRBV6-5 TRBD1 . TRBJ2-7
TGCGCCAGCAGCCAAGGGGGCGGTCAAGAGACCCAGTACTTC CASSQGGGQETQYF 14 TRBV10-2 TRBD1 . TRBJ2-5
TGTGCCAGCAGCTTAGGACAAGAGTATGGCTACACCTTC CASSLGQEYGYTF 13 TRBV11-2 . . TRBJ1-2
TGTGCCAGCGAAGCTTGGGCCGACAGCTCCTACGAGCAGTACTTC CASEAWADSSYEQYF 15 TRBV5-6 . . TRBJ2-7
TGTGCCAGCAGTTTGACAGGGAGCTCCTACGAGCAGTACTTC CASSLTGSSYEQYF 14 TRBV27 TRBD1 . TRBJ2-7
TGTGCCAGTAGTATAGGACAGGGAAGGGATCAGCCCCAGCATTTT CASSIGQGRDQPQHF 15 TRBV19 TRBD1 . TRBJ1-5